This T cell receptor beta chain was retrieved from a study of blood T cell repertoires in COVID-19. About the research overall: Some COVID-19 samples were acute and others convalescent; all came from the United States, Italy and Spain.

The authors' processing: Reference gene primers were amplified, and this amplification served to estimate nucleated cell counts. The method was immunoSEQ multiplex PCR; TCRdb's version includes in-frame clones alone and lacks a portion of them. Clonal size and the V and J genes are those of that table, whereas D and trimming came from the DNA. The table has 85,000 to 130,000 clones, around nine tenths seen once; the top ten hold approximately 6%. This CDR3 has 16 amino acids. CDR1 SGHTA and CDR2 FQGNSA come from the germline V gene. V was clipped by 5 bases and J by 0 bases, with 14 bases between them.

The chain employs TRBV7-2 and TRBJ1-5; D may be TRBD1 (5 bases). The sequencing sample was made of peripheral blood. The TCR comes from a human donor in a cohort sampled during active COVID-19. The CDR3, as DNA: TGTGCCAGCAGCGGGGCTTCTGTACTTAGCAATCAGCCCCAGCATTTT. It is translated as CASSGASVLSNQPQHF.